Here is one TCR beta chain with its context. Only a few counts were recorded for this clonotype. There is no known antigen for this receptor. It has no much larger one-base neighbor in the sample; base qualities were not kept. This sample stems from a study of patients and donors after allogeneic stem cell transplantation (dated by TCRdb to between 2020 and 2021). The library was built by means of RT-PCR. Sequencing used a NextSeq 550. TCRdb reworked the public reads: Q25 trimming with fastp, MiXCR clone assembly, productive beta chains retained. Each CDR3 protein appears once, grouped with its most common genes and DNA. Present in this sample are 800,000 to 1,000,000 distinct CDR3 sequences, approximately 19% of which were seen just once. The top ten clonotypes cover roughly 6.4% of the sample. From its cysteine to its phenylalanine, the CDR3 spans 14 amino acids. The DNA shown is the 42-base CDR3, in frame from base 1. V is clipped by 3 bases and J by 10 bases, and the sequence between their germline boundaries is 20 bases long. As encoded in the germline V gene (reference sequence), CDR1 is DFQATT while CDR2 is SNEGSKA.

The clonotype was recovered from a human donor who was either an allogeneic HSCT recipient or a stem cell or donor lymphocyte infusion donor (not recorded which). It is not recorded whose cells these are; they may come from a transplant donor. The sample comprised blood, either unsorted or a sorted T cell fraction (not recorded which). Recombination connected TRBV20-1 to TRBJ2-3, with the identity of the D gene unclear. CDR3 protein: CSASPRAGLYAQYF. The DNA reads as follows: TGCAGTGCTAGTCCCCGGGCCGGCTTGTATGCGCAGTATTTT.